This is a list of T cell receptor beta chains from one sample in a study of early stage breast cancer tumors. Method: immunoSEQ multiplex PCR; TCRdb's copy keeps in-frame clones and lacks some. The table shows 25,000 to 30,000 clones, with more than 80% occurring only once. The sequenced sample consisted of blood. The receptor source for this set is a person in their sixties or seventies with breast cancer. Each CDR3 is given with its conserved first and last residue. Each record gives: D gene, V gene, clone size, J gene, CDR3 DNA, CDR3 protein. D genes are given only for firm matches. Clone size appears in some rows only: once, few, many, or a class for an expanded clone.

>NA|TRBV9|NA|TRBJ2-1
TGTGCCAGCAGCGCCCGTTACAATGAGCAGTTCTTC
CASSARYNEQFF
>TRBD2|TRBV7-9|NA|TRBJ2-3
TGTGCCAGCAGCTCGGATCTGGGCGGGAGGTCAGATACGCAGTATTTT
CASSSDLGGRSDTQYF
>NA|TRBV28|NA|TRBJ2-7
TGTGCCAGCAGTTTATTCTCTCGCAGGTTTTACGAGCAGTACTTC
CASSLFSRRFYEQYF
>TRBD1|TRBV2|NA|TRBJ2-7
TGTGCCAGCATGCAGGGGGCGATTCCGTACGAGCAGTACTTC
CASMQGAIPYEQYF
>NA|TRBV7-6|NA|TRBJ1-3
TGTGCCAGCAGCTTAGAATTGGGGGCCTTGGGGGGAAACACCATATATTTT
CASSLELGALGGNTIYF
>NA|TRBV7-2|NA|TRBJ2-7
TGTGCCAGCAGCTTAGGGTCCTCTAGCGCCTACGAGCAGTACTTC
CASSLGSSSAYEQYF
>TRBD1|TRBV7-9|few|TRBJ2-3
TGTGCCAGCAGTGACAGGGGACCAGATACGCAGTATTTT
CASSDRGPDTQYF
>NA|TRBV30|NA|TRBJ2-7
TGTGCCTGGAGTAAGGGGGGGCCGGGCGAGCAGTACTTC
CAWSKGGPGEQYF
>TRBD1|TRBV6-5|once|TRBJ1-2
TGTGCCAGCAGTTCCATGCAGGGGGCTAACTATGGCTACACCTTC
CASSSMQGANYGYTF
>TRBD2|TRBV4-3|NA|TRBJ2-7
TGCGCCAGCAGCCAGTCCCGAGCGGGAGGAGCTTACGAGCAGTACTTC
CASSQSRAGGAYEQYF
>TRBD1|TRBV7-2|NA|TRBJ2-5
TGTGCCAGCAGCCGGGACAGGTCCCAAGAGACCCAGTACTTC
CASSRDRSQETQYF
>TRBD1|TRBV18|NA|TRBJ1-1
TGTGCCAGCTCAGCCGGACAGGGTCGCGCTGAAGCTTTCTTT
CASSAGQGRAEAFF
>NA|TRBV6-6|NA|TRBJ2-2
TGTGCCAGCCTCCCCAGGGAAACCGGGGAGCTGTTTTTT
CASLPRETGELFF
>NA|TRBV7-9|NA|TRBJ2-5
TGTGCCAGCAGCATAAGGGGGTCAGAAGAGACCCAGTACTTC
CASSIRGSEETQYF
>NA|TRBV19|few|TRBJ1-2
TGTGCCAGTAGTCGGGTCGCCTATGGCTACACCTTC
CASSRVAYGYTF
>NA|TRBV6-5|medium-sized|TRBJ2-1
TGTGCCAGCAGTTACCAGGGGGGCCACAATGAGCAGTTCTTC
CASSYQGGHNEQFF
>TRBD2|TRBV5-1|NA|TRBJ2-3
TGCGCCAGCAGCCCTACACTAGCGCCTAGCACAGATACGCAGTATTTT
CASSPTLAPSTDTQYF
>NA|TRBV29-1|NA|TRBJ1-1
TGCAGCGTTGACCGGTATCAGGGTGAAGCTTTCTTT
CSVDRYQGEAFF
>TRBD1|TRBV5-1|NA|TRBJ2-2
TGCGCCAGCAGCTTTTCCGGGACAGGGGTGGCAACCGGGGAGCTGTTTTTT
CASSFSGTGVATGELFF